This T cell receptor (beta chain) came from a study of cytomegalovirus exposure and HLA in healthy donors. Worth noting for this clone: Its antigen remains unknown.

General study points: Sequencing likely generated an artifact that appeared as a cluster of highly shared sequence variants.

Both 60 Vbeta primers and 13 Jbeta primers went into the PCR. Authors' processing steps: Counted up in a later analysis, unique TCR beta chains came to about 83 million, with about 9.9 million shared. Libraries were prepared by immunoSEQ multiplex PCR; TCRdb keeps only in-frame clonotypes and omits some of them. V and J calls and clone size are those listed in that table; D and trimming were worked out from the DNA. The sample lists about 140,000 clones; around 80% were seen once. CDR3 length: 14 residues. Germline values: CDR1 LNHNV, CDR2 YYDKDF (reference sequence). The V segment lost 7 bases and the J segment 4 bases; nucleotides outside the gene matches: 6.

The source material was PBMCs. V usage is TRBV15 and J usage is TRBJ1-2; TRBD1 aligns across 10 bases. This clonotype was sampled from a man between 18 and 35 years old in good health and CMV-seropositive. Here the CDR3 reads CATTIDRGLYGYTF. Here the CDR3 DNA reads TGTGCCACCACCATAGACAGGGGGCTCTATGGCTACACCTTC.